This TCR beta chain was retrieved from a study of OX40 agonist ivuxolimab in advanced cancers. Overall study context: All patients had ivuxolimab intravenously every 2 weeks at 0.01 to 10 mg/kg. Among those treated, three patients had partial responses, one with hepatocellular carcinoma and two with cutaneous melanoma. Averaging approximately 60 years in age, with a range of about 23 to 90, the cohort was about 86% male.

Profiling relied on immunoSEQ multiplex PCR, and the TCRdb table lists in-frame clones only, not all of them. The table lists tens of thousands of clones, roughly 81% of them singletons. Details on this clone: The antigen remains undetermined.

Findings and limits, study-wide: At 0.1-3.0 mg/kg, partial responders had clonal expansion among the lowest observed.

This clonotype was obtained from an adult with an advanced solid tumor such as melanoma, head and neck, liver or kidney cancer. The sequencing used CD4+ or CD8+ T cells sorted from blood, collected in a trial of the OX40 agonist ivuxolimab.

The chain's CDR3 is CASSRDEDGRFF. CDR3 nucleotides: TGTGCCAGCAGTAGGGATGAAGACGGTCGGTTCTTC. The chain uses TRBV7-9 and TRBJ2-1; the D is unclear. Per germline, CDR1 SEHNR and CDR2 FQNEAQ (reference sequence). The CDR3 has 12 amino acids. The V gene lost 6 bases and the J gene lost 15 bases, with 18 bases spanning the gap. The whole variable domain, remainder taken from reference TRBV7-9 and TRBJ2-1, is DTGVSQNPRHKITKRGQNVTFRCDPISEHNRLYWYRQTLGQGPEFLTYFQNEAQLEKSRLLSDRFSAERPKGSFSTLEIQRTEQGDSAMYLCASSRDEDGRFFGPGTRLTVL.